This entry lists 14 T cell receptor beta chains sequenced from one sample in a study. TCRdb fed the RT-PCR reads into MiXCR, producing one record per CDR3 protein. The sample records more than 550,000 distinct CDR3 sequences, 14% being singletons. Sequencing input: memory CD4+ T cells from blood. The receptors come from a female donor in good health, serving as a healthy control.

This chain joins TRBV10-1 and TRBJ2-1; D unresolved. Trimming left V 0 bases short and J 6 bases short, with 6 bases between. Looked up from germline, CDR1 is WNHNN and CDR2 is SYGVQD (reference sequence). The CDR3 extends over 13 amino acids. The CDR3 DNA follows: TGCGCCAGCAGTGAGTCGGCACGCAATGAGCAGTTCTTC. Protein sequence: CASSESARNEQFF.

This clonotype was seen many times. J is TRBJ2-2 and V is TRBV6-5; tentatively, D is TRBD1 (6 bases). The germline V gene encodes CDR1 MNHEY and CDR2 SVGAGI. This CDR3 comprises 16 residues. Trimming removed 5 bases from V and 5 bases from J, with 18 bases in between. The CDR3 DNA reads TGTGCCAGCAGTGTAACCCGGGACATCTGGACCGGGGAGCTGTTTTTT. It codes for CASSVTRDIWTGELFF.

This clonotype was recorded many times. V and J are TRBV11-1 and TRBJ1-1; no clear D. Trimming removed 2 bases from V and 0 bases from J, with 7 bases in between. CDR1 and CDR2 (germline): SGHAT, FQDESV (reference sequence). The CDR3 spans 14 residues. The CDR3 is CASSLTQLNTEAFF. The CDR3 DNA sequence: TGTGCCAGCAGCTTAACTCAGTTGAACACTGAAGCTTTCTTT.

This clonotype was observed a handful of times. This chain links TRBV27 with TRBJ1-1; weak D call: TRBD1 (5 bases). The CDR3 has 14 residues. Germline V gene sequence: CDR1 MNHEY, CDR2 SMNVEV (reference sequence). Deletions cut 1 base from V and 2 bases from J, with 8 bases between. The CDR3 loop reads CASSLFRGNTEAFF. Here the CDR3 DNA reads TGTGCCAGCAGTTTATTTAGGGGCAACACTGAAGCTTTCTTT.

This clonotype was counted many times. The rearrangement links TRBV6-6 to TRBJ2-5; TRBD2 aligns across 7 bases. V lost 1 base, J lost 3 bases, and 2 bases stayed unmatched. CDR3 length: 14 amino acids. Germline CDR1 MNHNY, CDR2 SVGAGI (reference sequence). Written as DNA, the CDR3 is TGTGCCAGCAGTTACTGGGGAGGGAAAGAGACCCAGTACTTC. Its protein is CASSYWGGKETQYF.

This clonotype has more than one count but fewer than ten. The chain recombines TRBV12-3 or TRBV12-4 with TRBJ1-1; 8 bases are shared with TRBD1. The V gene end was trimmed by 6 bases and the J gene end by 5 bases; junction bases not matched to a gene: 11. The CDR3 runs 15 residues. The CDR3 here is CASREQGDGRTEAFF. CDR3 nucleotide sequence: TGTGCCAGCAGAGAACAGGGGGATGGTAGGACTGAAGCTTTCTTT.

The V gene is TRBV3-2, the J gene TRBJ2-3. TRBV3-2 is described as a pseudogene. The CDR3 sequence is 14 residues long. This CDR3 is CASSQDNCTDTQYF. The CDR3 bases are TGTGCCAGCAGCCAAGATAACTGCACAGATACGCAGTATTTT.

CDR3 DNA sequence: TGCAGTGCTAGAGGGGGTGTATACAATGAGCAGTTCTTC. Amino acids: CSARGGVYNEQFF. J is TRBJ2-1 and V is TRBV20-1; D call uncertain. V lost 1 base and J lost 4, with 8 bases in between. The CDR3 loop spans 13 amino acids. CDR1 and CDR2 from the germline V gene are DFQATT and SNEGSKA (reference sequence).

This clonotype was seen many times. This chain joins TRBV5-1 and TRBJ2-3; 8 bases map to TRBD2. The germline gives CDR1 SGHRS, CDR2 YFSETQ. The CDR3 consists of 13 residues. V lost 8 bases and J lost 5; bases outside the gene matches: 7. The CDR3 is CASCRGGRDTQYF. CDR3 coding DNA: TGCGCCAGTTGCCGGGGGGGCAGAGATACGCAGTATTTT.

The CDR3 sequence is CSARDSGLAGGYEQYF. The CDR3, as DNA: TGCAGTGCTAGAGATAGTGGACTAGCGGGAGGGTACGAGCAGTACTTC. The genes are TRBV20-1 and TRBJ2-7; 15 bases map to TRBD2. V lost 0 bases and J lost 4; bases outside the gene matches: 4. In germline, CDR1 is DFQATT, CDR2 SNEGSKA (reference sequence). The CDR3 runs 16 residues.

This clonotype was counted ten times or more. The chain employs TRBV25-1 and TRBJ2-7, with 9 nucleotides matching TRBD2. CDR1 is MGHDK and CDR2 is SYGVNS in the germline V gene. The CDR3 has 20 amino acids. V trimming: 6 bases; J trimming: 0 bases; junction bases outside the gene matches: 21. The CDR3 nucleotides are TGTGCCAGCAGCCAATCTGGGCTAGCGGGAAATGCGGGAAGCTCCTACGAGCAGTACTTC. Amino acids: CASSQSGLAGNAGSSYEQYF.

The table lists this clonotype with many counts. This rearrangement joins TRBV4-1 to TRBJ2-4, with TRBD2 as a possible D gene (6 bases). Trimming removed 1 base from V and 4 bases from J, with 20 bases in between. The germline V gene has CDR1 MGHRA and CDR2 YSYEKL. This CDR3 is 18 amino acids long. In nucleotides, the CDR3 is TGCGCCAGCAGCCAAGTCTGGCGCGGGGAGAGATGGAAAAACATTCAGTACTTC. It codes for CASSQVWRGERWKNIQYF.

The table lists this clonotype with a few counts. This chain joins TRBV20-1 and TRBJ2-1; possibly TRBD2 for D (8 bases). The CDR3 runs 17 residues. Germline loops: CDR1 DFQATT, CDR2 SNEGSKA (reference sequence). Trimming removed 5 bases from V and 3 bases from J, with 23 bases in between. The CDR3 bases are TGCAGTGCTGAGGGGGCTCTATTCACTAGCGGCTACAATGAGCAGTTCTTC. Protein product: CSAEGALFTSGYNEQFF.

J is TRBJ2-7 and V is TRBV4-3, with D possibly TRBD2 on 5 matching bases. The V gene's germline CDR1 is LGHNA and CDR2 YSLEER. Trimming took off 0 bases at V and 6 bases at J, with 15 bases between the two ends. CDR3 length: 15 amino acids. The CDR3 DNA follows: TGCGCCAGCAGCCAAGATACGGACTTGATGTCCGAGCAGTACTTC. This translates into CASSQDTDLMSEQYF.